The T cell receptor (beta chain) described here comes from a study of blood T cell repertoires in COVID-19. Profiled with immunoSEQ multiplex PCR; TCRdb holds only in-frame clones, not every one. Of approximately 260,000 clones listed, around 90% are singletons. Trimming took 4 bases from V and 2 from J, leaving 5 bases between them. The CDR3 totals 13 residues. The sequenced sample consisted of PBMCs or T cells enriched from blood (not recorded which). This chain uses TRBV12-3 or TRBV12-4 with TRBJ2-2; D remains ambiguous. This TCR derives from a woman aged 18 to 35 who had recovered from COVID-19. The CDR3 bases are TGTGCCAGCAGTTACAGAAACACCGGGGAGCTGTTTTTT. The encoded protein is CASSYRNTGELFF.